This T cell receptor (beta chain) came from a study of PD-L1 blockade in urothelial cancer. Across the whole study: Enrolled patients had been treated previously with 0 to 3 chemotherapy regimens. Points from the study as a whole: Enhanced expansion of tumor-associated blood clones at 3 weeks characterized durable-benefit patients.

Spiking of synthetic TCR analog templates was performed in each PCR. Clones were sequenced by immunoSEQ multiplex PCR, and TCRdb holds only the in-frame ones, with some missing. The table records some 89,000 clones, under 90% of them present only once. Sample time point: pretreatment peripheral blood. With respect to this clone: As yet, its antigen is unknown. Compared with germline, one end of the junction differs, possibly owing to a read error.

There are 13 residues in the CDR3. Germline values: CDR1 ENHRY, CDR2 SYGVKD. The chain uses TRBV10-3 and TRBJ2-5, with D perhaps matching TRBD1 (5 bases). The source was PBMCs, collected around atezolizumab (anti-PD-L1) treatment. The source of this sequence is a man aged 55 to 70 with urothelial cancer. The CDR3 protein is CASSYSHRETQYF. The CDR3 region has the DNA TGTGCCAGCAGTTACTCCCACAGGGAGACCCAGTACTTC.